The 6 T cell receptor beta chains reported below all come from one sample, sequenced in a study of molecular identifiers for immune sequencing clone quantification. TCRdb called the PCR reads again in MiXCR, with one record for every CDR3 protein. The repertoire consists of some 680,000 distinct CDR3 sequences, with about 25% occurring once and the leading ten covering 0.78%. The source material was naive CD8+ T cells from blood, with Jurkat cell RNA spiked in. Noted subset: FACS-sorted CD8+CD4-CCR7+CD45RA+ naive T cells. All receptors derive from a human donor in good health. Some libraries in this study had Jurkat cell RNA spiked in.

This clonotype showed up many times. This chain uses TRBV20-1 with TRBJ2-7; D call uncertain. Germline values: CDR1 DFQATT, CDR2 SNEGSKA (reference sequence). CDR3 length equals 13 residues. Trimming pared 0 bases from V and 1 base from J, leaving 7 bases between. The CDR3 DNA follows: TGCAGTGCTAGAGATGGGAATTCCTACGAGCAGTACTTC. Translating it yields CSARDGNSYEQYF.

The genes are TRBV5-4 and TRBJ1-4, with TRBD1 as a possible D gene (6 bases). Trimming stripped 0 bases from V and 8 bases from J, with 11 bases between. The CDR3 is 14 amino acids. The germline gives CDR1 SGHNT, CDR2 YYREEE (reference sequence). CDR3 DNA: TGTGCCAGCAGCTTGGAGGACAGCTCGGAAAAACTGTTTTTT. Translation: CASSLEDSSEKLFF.

The rearrangement uses TRBV4-3 and TRBJ2-2; D could derive from TRBD1 or TRBD2 (6 bases each). This CDR3 comprises 16 residues. CDR1 LGHNA and CDR2 YSLEER come from the germline V gene. The V end lost 0 bases, the J end lost 6 bases, and 14 bases lay between the germline ends. The CDR3 nucleotides are TGCGCCAGCAGCCAAGATATAGGGGGGTTTCCCGGGGAGCTGTTTTTT. This sequence encodes CASSQDIGGFPGELFF.

At least ten counts were recorded for this clonotype. The chain has TRBV30 and TRBJ1-5; tentative D call: TRBD1 (6 bases). The V end was cut by 0 bases, the J end by 4 bases, with 7 bases between. Germline values: CDR1 GTSNPN, CDR2 SVGIG (reference sequence). The CDR3 consists of 13 residues. DNA for the CDR3: TGTGCCTGGAGTGTAGACAGGAATCAGCCCCAGCATTTT. It translates to CAWSVDRNQPQHF.

The CDR3 protein is CATSTRPNTEAFF. CDR3 DNA sequence: TGTGCCACCAGCACAAGGCCAAACACTGAAGCTTTCTTT. The chain uses TRBV15 and TRBJ1-1; D gene unclear. The CDR3 loop spans 13 amino acids. V was shortened by 4 bases and J by 2 bases, with 8 bases between the two germline ends. Germline V gene sequence: CDR1 LNHNV, CDR2 YYDKDF (reference sequence). Full variable domain (rest looked up from reference TRBV15 and TRBJ1-1): DAMVIQNPRYQVTQFGKPVTLSCSQTLNHNVMYWYQQKSSQAPKLLFHYYDKDFNNEADTPDNFQSRRPNTSFCFLDIRSPGLGDTAMYLCATSTRPNTEAFFGQGTRLTVV.

This clonotype occurred a few times. The chain employs TRBV19 and TRBJ1-2, with a weak D call TRBD1 (6 bases). Trimming stripped 3 bases from V and 3 bases from J, with 20 bases between. The CDR3 contains 17 residues. CDR1 and CDR2 from the germline V gene are LNHDA and SQIVND (reference sequence). CDR3 nucleotide sequence: TGTGCCAGTAGTATGAGTTTTTGGGACATAGAAGACTATGGCTACACCTTC. Its protein is CASSMSFWDIEDYGYTF.